This TCR beta chain was recovered during a study of blood T cell repertoires in COVID-19. About the research overall: COVID-19 samples, acute and convalescent, were from the United States, Italy and Spain.

Losses at the gene ends were 7 bases for V and 7 bases for J; bases not matched to a gene: 9. CDR1 is SNHLY and CDR2 is FYNNEI in the germline V gene. The CDR3 length is 14 residues. Under the authors' procedure: It was from reference gene primer amplification that nucleated cell counts were estimated. Data came from immunoSEQ multiplex PCR; TCRdb stores just in-frame clones and leaves some out. V, J and clone size derive from that table, while D and trimming were established from the DNA sequence. Here the sample spans fewer than 250,000 clones, 81% being singletons. This TCR came from a woman between 50 and 59 years old with acute COVID-19. Input material: PBMCs or T cells enriched from blood (not recorded which). The chain is built from TRBV2 and TRBJ2-4; the match to TRBD2 covers 8 bases. CDR3 amino acids: CASKPGGAGNIQYF. For the CDR3, the DNA is TGTGCCAGCAAACCCGGGGGGGCCGGGAACATTCAGTACTTC.